This is a list of T cell receptor beta chains from one sample in a study of blood T cells in healthy people across ages. TCRdb re-derived calls from the 5' RACE reads in MiXCR, one entry per CDR3 protein. This sample has just under 900,000 distinct CDR3 sequences, with about 28% found just once. Specimen: blood. The receptor set was obtained from a woman older than 75 in good health. The CDR3 runs from the conserved cysteine through the conserved F or W. A D gene is named only where the DNA matches it firmly. For some rows the clone size is stated as once, few or many, or as a class when expanded; others skip it.

d_gene: TRBD1; abundance: -; j_gene: TRBJ2-1; v_gene: TRBV20-1; CDR3nt: TGCAGTGCTAGAGGAACAACAGGGGGCGGGGGTGAGCAGTTCTTC; CDR3aa: CSARGTTGGGGEQFF
d_gene: -; abundance: -; j_gene: TRBJ2-7; v_gene: TRBV4-1; CDR3nt: TGCGCCAGCAGCCAAGATTGGTTACAGGGCTACGAGCAGTACTTC; CDR3aa: CASSQDWLQGYEQYF
d_gene: -; abundance: -; j_gene: TRBJ2-1; v_gene: TRBV29-1; CDR3nt: TGCAGCGTTACCGCGGGGTCTTACAATGAGCAGTTCTTC; CDR3aa: CSVTAGSYNEQFF
d_gene: -; abundance: -; j_gene: TRBJ2-2; v_gene: TRBV9; CDR3nt: TGTGCCAGCAGCGTGGATGCAGCTAACACCGGGGAGCTGTTTTTT; CDR3aa: CASSVDAANTGELFF
d_gene: -; abundance: few; j_gene: TRBJ1-4; v_gene: TRBV18; CDR3nt: TGTGCCAGCTCACCAGCGGCTATGGTTGAAAAACTGTTTTTT; CDR3aa: CASSPAAMVEKLFF
d_gene: -; abundance: -; j_gene: TRBJ2-3; v_gene: TRBV28; CDR3nt: TGTGCCAGCAAAGGGTCAGATACGCAGTATTTT; CDR3aa: CASKGSDTQYF
d_gene: -; abundance: many; j_gene: TRBJ1-6; v_gene: TRBV7-9; CDR3nt: TGTGCCAGCAGCTTAGGAGGGCCTAAAGGTTCACCCCTCCACTTT; CDR3aa: CASSLGGPKGSPLHF
d_gene: -; abundance: -; j_gene: TRBJ2-3; v_gene: TRBV20-1; CDR3nt: TGCAGTGCTAGAGGCGTCCAGGGTGGGGGCACAGATACGCAGTATTTT; CDR3aa: CSARGVQGGGTDTQYF
d_gene: -; abundance: few; j_gene: TRBJ1-2; v_gene: TRBV5-1; CDR3nt: TGCGCCAGCAGCTTGGTACGGGGGCAAACCCATGGCTACACCTTC; CDR3aa: CASSLVRGQTHGYTF
d_gene: -; abundance: once; j_gene: TRBJ2-7; v_gene: TRBV18; CDR3nt: TGTGCCAGCTCACCAGGGACGGTCTACAATGAGCAGTACTTC; CDR3aa: CASSPGTVYNEQYF
d_gene: TRBD2; abundance: -; j_gene: TRBJ2-3; v_gene: TRBV6-2/TRBV6-3; CDR3nt: TGTGCCAGCAGAACGGCGACCGGGACTACCTTCACAGATACGCAGTATTTT; CDR3aa: CASRTATGTTFTDTQYF
d_gene: -; abundance: many; j_gene: TRBJ1-4; v_gene: TRBV20-1; CDR3nt: TGCAGTGCTAAGAAGGGATTGACTAATGAAAAACTGTTTTTT; CDR3aa: CSAKKGLTNEKLFF
d_gene: TRBD2; abundance: many; j_gene: TRBJ2-3; v_gene: TRBV30; CDR3nt: TGTGCCTGGAGTGTAATCAGGACTAGCGGGGGGGTAGATACGCAGTATTTT; CDR3aa: CAWSVIRTSGGVDTQYF
d_gene: -; abundance: many; j_gene: TRBJ2-6; v_gene: TRBV12-3/TRBV12-4; CDR3nt: TGTGCCAGCAGTTATGGGTTCTCTGGGGCCAACGTCCTGACTTTC; CDR3aa: CASSYGFSGANVLTF
d_gene: -; abundance: few; j_gene: TRBJ1-1; v_gene: TRBV6-2/TRBV6-3; CDR3nt: TGTGCCAGCAGTGCGACAGGTTACATGAACACTGAAGCTTTCTTT; CDR3aa: CASSATGYMNTEAFF
d_gene: -; abundance: many; j_gene: TRBJ1-2; v_gene: TRBV7-2; CDR3nt: TGTGCCAGCAGCTTAGGTTCAGCCCTCCTTAGCTATGGCTACACCTTC; CDR3aa: CASSLGSALLSYGYTF
d_gene: TRBD1; abundance: many; j_gene: TRBJ1-5; v_gene: TRBV18; CDR3nt: TGTGCCAGCTCACCAATTGAAGGGGGCTCGCCCCAGCATTTT; CDR3aa: CASSPIEGGSPQHF
d_gene: TRBD1; abundance: many; j_gene: TRBJ2-4; v_gene: TRBV7-2; CDR3nt: TGTGCCAGCAGCCGGGACAGGGGGCTAGCCAAAAACATTCAGTACTTC; CDR3aa: CASSRDRGLAKNIQYF
d_gene: TRBD1; abundance: -; j_gene: TRBJ1-1; v_gene: TRBV20-1; CDR3nt: TGCAGTGCTAGAGACCCCGGGACAGGGTCTCGCACTGAAGCTTTCTTT; CDR3aa: CSARDPGTGSRTEAFF
d_gene: -; abundance: -; j_gene: TRBJ2-7; v_gene: TRBV2; CDR3nt: TGTGCCAGCAGCACAGACAAGGCCGAGCAGTACTTC; CDR3aa: CASSTDKAEQYF
d_gene: -; abundance: many; j_gene: TRBJ2-7; v_gene: TRBV6-2/TRBV6-3; CDR3nt: TGTGCCAGCAGTTACTCCGGGACACCGTCCTACGAGCAGTACTTC; CDR3aa: CASSYSGTPSYEQYF
d_gene: TRBD1; abundance: many; j_gene: TRBJ2-7; v_gene: TRBV7-2; CDR3nt: TGTGCCAGCAGCCCACAGGGGGCCTACGAGCAGTACTTC; CDR3aa: CASSPQGAYEQYF
d_gene: -; abundance: -; j_gene: TRBJ2-3; v_gene: TRBV4-3; CDR3nt: TGCGCCAGCAGCCAAGACCACCCTATGGATACGCAGTATTTT; CDR3aa: CASSQDHPMDTQYF
d_gene: -; abundance: -; j_gene: TRBJ1-2; v_gene: TRBV28; CDR3nt: TGTGCCAGTCATTCTTTGGGGGGTAATGGCTACACCTTC; CDR3aa: CASHSLGGNGYTF
d_gene: TRBD1; abundance: -; j_gene: TRBJ2-3; v_gene: TRBV7-2; CDR3nt: TGTGCCAGCAGCTTAGTTGGGGGGGGGACAGGGGGGACAGATACGCAGTATTTT; CDR3aa: CASSLVGGGTGGTDTQYF
d_gene: -; abundance: -; j_gene: TRBJ2-1; v_gene: TRBV20-1; CDR3nt: TGCAGTGCTAGGACAGCGGACTCCTACAATGAGCAGTTCTTC; CDR3aa: CSARTADSYNEQFF
d_gene: TRBD1; abundance: -; j_gene: TRBJ1-4; v_gene: TRBV9; CDR3nt: TGTGCCAGCAGCGTAAGGACAGGGGAGGAAAAACTGTTTTTT; CDR3aa: CASSVRTGEEKLFF
d_gene: TRBD2; abundance: many; j_gene: TRBJ2-5; v_gene: TRBV20-1; CDR3nt: TGCAGTGCTAGAGTCCCCGCGGGGGACCAGTACTTC; CDR3aa: CSARVPAGDQYF
d_gene: TRBD1; abundance: few; j_gene: TRBJ1-1; v_gene: TRBV5-1; CDR3nt: TGCGCCAGCACCTCGGACAGGGCGGACACTGAAGCTTTCTTT; CDR3aa: CASTSDRADTEAFF
d_gene: -; abundance: many; j_gene: TRBJ2-5; v_gene: TRBV6-5; CDR3nt: TGTGCCAGCAGTTATTTGAAGACCCAGTACTTC; CDR3aa: CASSYLKTQYF
d_gene: -; abundance: -; j_gene: TRBJ2-7; v_gene: TRBV5-6; CDR3nt: TGTGCCAGCAGACGGGGCCTGAGCACCTACGAGCAGTACTTC; CDR3aa: CASRRGLSTYEQYF
d_gene: TRBD2; abundance: -; j_gene: TRBJ2-5; v_gene: TRBV27; CDR3nt: TGTGCCAGCAGTCCTAAAGCGGGGCCCGGGGAGACCCAGTACTTC; CDR3aa: CASSPKAGPGETQYF
d_gene: -; abundance: -; j_gene: TRBJ1-2; v_gene: TRBV2; CDR3nt: TGTGCCAGCAGGGCGACAGGAACGGCCTATGGCTACACCTTC; CDR3aa: CASRATGTAYGYTF